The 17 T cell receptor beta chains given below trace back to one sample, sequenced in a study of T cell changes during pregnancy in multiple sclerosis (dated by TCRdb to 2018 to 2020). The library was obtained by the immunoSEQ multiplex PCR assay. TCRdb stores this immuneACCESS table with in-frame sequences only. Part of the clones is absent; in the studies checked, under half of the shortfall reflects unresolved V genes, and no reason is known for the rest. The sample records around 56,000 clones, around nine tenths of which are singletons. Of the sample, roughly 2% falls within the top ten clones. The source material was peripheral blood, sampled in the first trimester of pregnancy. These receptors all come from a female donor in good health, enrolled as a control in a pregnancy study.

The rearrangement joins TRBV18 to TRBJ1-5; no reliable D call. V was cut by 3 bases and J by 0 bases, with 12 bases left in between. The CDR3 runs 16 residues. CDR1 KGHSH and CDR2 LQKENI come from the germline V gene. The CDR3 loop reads CASSPARVLSNQPQHF. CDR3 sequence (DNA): TGTGCCAGCTCACCGGCCCGGGTCCTTAGCAATCAGCCCCAGCATTTT. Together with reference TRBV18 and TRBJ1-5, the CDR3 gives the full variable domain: NAGVMQNPRHLVRRRGQEARLRCSPMKGHSHVYWYRQLPEEGLKFMVYLQKENIIDESGMPKERFSAEFPKEGPSILRIQQVVRGDSAAYFCASSPARVLSNQPQHFGDGTRLSIL.

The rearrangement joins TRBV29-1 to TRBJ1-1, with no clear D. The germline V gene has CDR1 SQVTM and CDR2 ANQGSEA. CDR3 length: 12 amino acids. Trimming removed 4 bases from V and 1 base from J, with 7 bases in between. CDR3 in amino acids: CSVGASNTEAFF. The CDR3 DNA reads TGCAGCGTTGGGGCCTCGAACACTGAAGCTTTCTTT.

The CDR3 here is CASSERTGDAGYTF. DNA for the CDR3: TGTGCCAGCAGTGAAAGGACAGGGGACGCTGGCTACACCTTC. V gene TRBV6-1 combines with J gene TRBJ1-2; 9 bases map to TRBD1. Germline trimming cut 2 bases from V and 7 bases from J; bases unmatched to any gene: 5. Germline CDR1 is MNHNS and CDR2 is SASEGT. The CDR3 is 14 residues long.

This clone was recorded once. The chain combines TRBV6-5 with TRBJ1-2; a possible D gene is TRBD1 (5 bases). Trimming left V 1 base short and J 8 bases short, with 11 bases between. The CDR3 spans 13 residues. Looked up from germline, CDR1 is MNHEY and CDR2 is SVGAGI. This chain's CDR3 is CASSYFRGDGYTF. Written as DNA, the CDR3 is TGTGCCAGCAGTTACTTTCGGGGGGACGGCTACACCTTC.

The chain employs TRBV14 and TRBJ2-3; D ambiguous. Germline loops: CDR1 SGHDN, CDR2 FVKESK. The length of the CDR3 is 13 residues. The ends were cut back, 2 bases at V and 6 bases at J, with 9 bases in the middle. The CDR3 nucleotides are TGTGCCAGCAGCCAAAACAATCTGGATACGCAGTATTTT. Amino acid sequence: CASSQNNLDTQYF.

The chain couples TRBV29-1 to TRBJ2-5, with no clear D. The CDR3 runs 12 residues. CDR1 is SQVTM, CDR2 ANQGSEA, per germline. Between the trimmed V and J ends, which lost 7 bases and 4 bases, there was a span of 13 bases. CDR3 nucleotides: TGCAGCGCCGGAGATTCTGGAGAGACCCAGTACTTC. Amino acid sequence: CSAGDSGETQYF.

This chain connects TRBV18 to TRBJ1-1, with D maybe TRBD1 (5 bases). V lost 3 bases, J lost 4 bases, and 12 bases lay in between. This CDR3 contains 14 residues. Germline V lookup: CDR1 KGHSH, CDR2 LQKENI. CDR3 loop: CASSPAQEGTEAFF. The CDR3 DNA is TGTGCCAGCTCACCCGCACAGGAGGGCACTGAAGCTTTCTTT.

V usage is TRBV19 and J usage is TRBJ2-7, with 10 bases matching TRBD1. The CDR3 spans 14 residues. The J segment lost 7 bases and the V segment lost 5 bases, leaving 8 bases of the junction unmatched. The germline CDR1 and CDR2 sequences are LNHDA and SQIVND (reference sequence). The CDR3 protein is CASSDPGQGWEQYF. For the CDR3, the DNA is TGTGCCAGTAGTGACCCGGGACAGGGGTGGGAGCAGTACTTC.

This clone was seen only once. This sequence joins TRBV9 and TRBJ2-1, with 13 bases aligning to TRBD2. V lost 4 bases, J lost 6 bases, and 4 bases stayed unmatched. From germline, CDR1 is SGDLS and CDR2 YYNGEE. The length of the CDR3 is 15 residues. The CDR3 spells CASSIGLAGVNEQFF. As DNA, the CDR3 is TGTGCCAGCAGCATCGGACTAGCGGGGGTCAATGAGCAGTTCTTC.

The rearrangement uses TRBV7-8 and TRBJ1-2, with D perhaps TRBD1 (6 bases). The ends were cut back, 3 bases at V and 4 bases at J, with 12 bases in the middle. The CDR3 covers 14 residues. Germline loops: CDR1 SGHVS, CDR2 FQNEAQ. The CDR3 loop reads CASSLRTEIYGYTF. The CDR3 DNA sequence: TGTGCCAGCAGCTTGAGGACAGAGATCTATGGCTACACCTTC.

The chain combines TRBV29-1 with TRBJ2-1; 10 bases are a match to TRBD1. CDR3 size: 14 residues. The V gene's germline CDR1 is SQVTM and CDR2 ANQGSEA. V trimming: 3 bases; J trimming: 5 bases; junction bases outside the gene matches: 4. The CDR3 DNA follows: TGCAGCGTTGATCCAGGACAGGGGGACAATGAGCAGTTCTTC. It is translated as CSVDPGQGDNEQFF.

The CDR3 nucleotides read TGTGCCAGCCGAATACAGGGCAGCGTGCAGTACTTC. This translates into CASRIQGSVQYF. The chain has TRBV27 and TRBJ2-7, with D maybe TRBD1 (6 bases). This CDR3 contains 12 residues. V lost 8 bases and J 9 bases, leaving 17 bases between the germline ends. From germline, CDR1 is MNHEY and CDR2 SMNVEV (reference sequence).

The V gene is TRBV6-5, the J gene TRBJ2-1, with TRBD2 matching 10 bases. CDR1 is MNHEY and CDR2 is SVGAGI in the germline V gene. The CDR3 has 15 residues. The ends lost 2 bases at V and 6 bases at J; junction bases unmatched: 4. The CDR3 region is CASSYIGLAVNEQFF. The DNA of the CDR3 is TGTGCCAGCAGTTACATAGGACTAGCGGTCAATGAGCAGTTCTTC.

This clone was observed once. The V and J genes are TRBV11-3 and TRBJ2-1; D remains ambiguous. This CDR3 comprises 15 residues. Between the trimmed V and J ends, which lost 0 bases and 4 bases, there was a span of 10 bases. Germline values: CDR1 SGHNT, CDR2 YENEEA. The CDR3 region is CASSLEVVRYNEQFF. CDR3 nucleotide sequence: TGTGCCAGCAGCTTAGAGGTAGTTAGATACAATGAGCAGTTCTTC.

The CDR3 coding sequence is TGTGCCAGCAGCCCGACAGGGAACACGCAGTATTTT. This encodes CASSPTGNTQYF. This chain links TRBV6-6 with TRBJ2-3, with TRBD1 matching over 7 bases. The CDR3 consists of 12 residues. CDR1 is MNHNY and CDR2 is SVGAGI in the germline V gene (reference sequence). Trimming at V came to 6 bases and at J to 9 bases, leaving 6 bases not matched to a gene.

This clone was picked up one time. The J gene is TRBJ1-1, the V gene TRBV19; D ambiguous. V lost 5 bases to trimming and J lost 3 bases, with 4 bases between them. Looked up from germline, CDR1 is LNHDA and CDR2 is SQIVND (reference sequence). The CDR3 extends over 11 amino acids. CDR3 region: CASSYYTEAFF. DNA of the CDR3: TGTGCCAGTAGTTACTACACTGAAGCTTTCTTT.

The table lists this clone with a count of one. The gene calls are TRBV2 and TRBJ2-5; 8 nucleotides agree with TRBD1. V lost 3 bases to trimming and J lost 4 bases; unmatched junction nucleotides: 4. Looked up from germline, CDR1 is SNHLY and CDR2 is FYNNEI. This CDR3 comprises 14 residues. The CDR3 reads CASSEQGARETQYF. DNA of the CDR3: TGTGCCAGCAGTGAGCAGGGGGCTCGAGAGACCCAGTACTTC. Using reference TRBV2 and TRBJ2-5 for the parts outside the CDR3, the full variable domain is EPEVTQTPSHQVTQMGQEVILRCVPISNHLYFYWYRQILGQKVEFLVSFYNNEISEKSEIFDDQFSVERPDGSNFTLKIRSTKLEDSAMYFCASSEQGARETQYFGPGTRLLVL.